The next 15 T cell receptor beta chains were all read from a single sample in a study of preoperative IRX-2 immunotherapy in early breast cancer. Using immunoSEQ multiplex PCR, the repertoire was profiled, and TCRdb retains in-frame clones only, with some absent. The sample gives about 62,000 clones, less than 95% of which show up once; 1.5% to 2% is in the top ten. Treatment in this sample: preoperative locoregional IRX-2 cytokine immunotherapy. The sample was gathered from a patient treated with IRX-2 immunotherapy. The origin of the receptors is a human donor with breast cancer.

CDR3: CASSRTSNTEAFF. Here the CDR3 DNA reads TGTGCCAGCAGCAGGACTTCGAACACTGAAGCTTTCTTT. This chain links TRBV7-3 with TRBJ1-1, with D unresolved. Looked up from germline, CDR1 is SGHTA and CDR2 is FQGTGA. V lost 5 bases, J lost 1 base, and 8 bases lay in between. The CDR3 consists of 13 residues.

The chain combines TRBV5-1 with TRBJ2-6; D is undetermined. With 2 bases removed from V and 2 bases from J, the gap between germline ends came to 11 bases. The CDR3 sequence is 16 residues long. Germline V lookup: CDR1 SGHRS, CDR2 YFSETQ. The CDR3 loop is CASSLPVFPGANVLTF. CDR3 coding DNA: TGCGCCAGCAGCTTACCGGTCTTCCCTGGGGCCAACGTCCTGACTTTC.

The chain uses TRBV19 and TRBJ1-4, with unresolved D. This CDR3 has 17 amino acids. Between the trimmed V and J ends, which lost 3 bases and 1 base, there was a span of 15 bases. Looked up from germline, CDR1 is LNHDA and CDR2 is SQIVND (reference sequence). CDR3 coding DNA: TGTGCCAGTAGTATTACGGGCCGACCAGGAACTAATGAAAAACTGTTTTTT. It codes for CASSITGRPGTNEKLFF.

The chain employs TRBV6-1 and TRBJ2-1, with 10 bases aligning to TRBD2. The CDR3 runs to 16 residues. V shed 3 bases and J 4 bases; nucleotides not matched to a gene: 6. In germline, CDR1 is MNHNS, CDR2 SASEGT. CDR3 nucleotides: TGTGCCAGCAGTGATTGGAGCGGGGGGGCGTACAATGAGCAGTTCTTC. It specifies CASSDWSGGAYNEQFF.

The J gene is TRBJ2-1, the V gene TRBV18; D remains unclear. The germline gives CDR1 KGHSH, CDR2 LQKENI. Deletions cut 2 bases from V and 1 base from J, with 6 bases between. The CDR3 is made up of 14 amino acids. The CDR3 reads CASSPGVSYNEQFF. For the CDR3, the DNA is TGTGCCAGCTCACCAGGGGTTTCCTACAATGAGCAGTTCTTC.

The chain is built from TRBV9 and TRBJ2-1; TRBD1 agrees at 7 bases. The trim removed 3 bases at V and 4 bases at J, leaving 7 bases unmatched. The germline CDR1 and CDR2 sequences are SGDLS and YYNGEE. The CDR3 is made up of 15 amino acids. The CDR3 DNA follows: TGTGCCAGCAGCGCCGGGACAGTCTATTACAATGAGCAGTTCTTC. This encodes CASSAGTVYYNEQFF.

The chain carries TRBV28 and TRBJ2-5, with unresolved D. With the DNA end fitting TRBJ2-7 better, the J assignment may be wrong. CDR3 length: 12 amino acids. Germline values: CDR1 MDHEN, CDR2 SYDVKM. This CDR3 is CASSSDNYEQYF. For the CDR3, the DNA is TGTGCCAGCAGTTCCGACAACTACGAGCAGTACTTC.

The chain combines TRBV6-5 with TRBJ2-7; 8 bases fit TRBD2. Losses at the gene ends were 6 bases for V and 2 bases for J; bases not matched to a gene: 9. CDR1 MNHEY and CDR2 SVGAGI come from the germline V gene. This CDR3 is 15 amino acids long. This CDR3 reads CASRPSGGAPYEQYF. CDR3 nucleotide sequence: TGTGCCAGCAGACCTTCCGGGGGGGCGCCCTACGAGCAGTACTTC.

V gene TRBV29-1 combines with J gene TRBJ2-5, with a tentative D call TRBD1 (5 bases). The germline V gene encodes CDR1 SQVTM and CDR2 ANQGSEA. The CDR3 runs to 12 residues. V lost 4 bases, J lost 4 bases, and 10 bases lay in between. The CDR3 spells CSVATVGETQYF. The CDR3 nucleotides read TGCAGCGTTGCGACAGTCGGAGAGACCCAGTACTTC.

The V gene is TRBV6-5, the J gene TRBJ2-7, with D tentatively TRBD1 (5 bases). The CDR3 has 15 residues. Trimming cost V 1 base and J 6 bases, with 16 bases left between them. Germline CDR1 and CDR2: MNHEY and SVGAGI. The CDR3 loop reads CASSYYRGGMSEQYF. The CDR3 nucleotides are TGTGCCAGCAGTTACTATAGGGGTGGAATGAGCGAGCAGTACTTC.

The chain has TRBV18 and TRBJ1-1, with D possibly TRBD1 on 5 matching bases. Germline V gene lookup returns CDR1 KGHSH and CDR2 LQKENI. The CDR3 is made up of 13 amino acids. V lost 5 bases and J 5 bases, leaving 12 bases between the germline ends. The CDR3 region is CASSTIGGTEAFF. CDR3 nucleotides: TGTGCCAGCTCAACAATCGGGGGAACTGAAGCTTTCTTT.

V gene TRBV28 combines with J gene TRBJ2-7; D unclear. Germline V CDR1 and CDR2: MDHEN, SYDVKM. The germline V and J ends were trimmed by 5 bases and 2 bases, with 7 bases remaining between them. The CDR3 is made up of 12 amino acids. The CDR3 is CASSPFAYEQYF. The CDR3 DNA follows: TGTGCCAGCAGTCCGTTCGCCTACGAGCAGTACTTC.

The V gene is TRBV6-5, the J gene TRBJ2-7; 7 bases align to TRBD1. The V and J ends lost 5 bases and 3 bases, in that order; junction bases with no gene match: 7. This CDR3 has 14 residues. Germline V CDR1 and CDR2: MNHEY, SVGAGI. CDR3 in amino acids: CASSQGQVSYEQYF. The CDR3, as DNA: TGTGCCAGCAGTCAAGGACAGGTTAGCTACGAGCAGTACTTC.

The chain recombines TRBV29-1 with TRBJ2-1; 9 nucleotides match TRBD2. The CDR3 loop spans 14 amino acids. CDR1 is SQVTM, CDR2 ANQGSEA, per germline. With V trimmed by 2 bases and J by 8 bases, 7 bases remained unmatched. The CDR3 DNA is TGCAGCGTTGAATCTGGCGGGGGGGTCGATGAGCAGTTCTTC. It specifies CSVESGGGVDEQFF.

V is TRBV7-2 and J is TRBJ2-7; no clear D gene. CDR3 length: 15 residues. CDR1 is SGHTA, CDR2 FQGNSA, per germline. The V gene lost 5 bases and the J gene lost 2 bases, with 16 bases spanning the gap. CDR3 amino acids: CASSHPGDGTYEQYF. The CDR3 bases are TGTGCCAGCAGCCATCCAGGAGACGGAACCTACGAGCAGTACTTC.